This T cell receptor (beta chain) appears in the sequencing data of a study of cytomegalovirus exposure and HLA in healthy donors. There are a few counts of this clone. PCR amplification relied on 60 Vbeta primers (plus 13 Jbeta primers). Some clones are missing from TCRdb's copy, which holds only in-frame ones; the method was immunoSEQ multiplex PCR. The sample has approximately 170,000 clones; roughly 80% are singletons. The CDR3 has 16 amino acids. The germline CDR1 and CDR2 sequences are MNHEY and SVGAGI. The V gene lost 1 base and the J gene lost 5 bases, with 18 bases spanning the gap. The clonotype originates from a woman between 50 and 59 years old in good health and CMV-seropositive. Sequencing input: PBMCs. The chain links TRBV6-5 to TRBJ2-7, with D possibly matching TRBD2 (6 bases). CDR3 loop: CASSYLRISGVHEQYF. For the CDR3, the DNA is TGTGCCAGCAGTTACTTAAGAATTTCGGGGGTTCACGAGCAGTACTTC.